The rows below give T cell receptor beta chains drawn from one sample of a study of blood T cells in healthy people across ages. TCRdb re-derived calls from the 5' RACE reads in MiXCR, one entry per CDR3 protein. Of about 1.5 million distinct CDR3 sequences in the sample, approximately 42% were seen once. The sample taken for sequencing was blood. These receptors were taken from a woman aged 18-29 years in good health. Both conserved end residues are part of each CDR3. Each record gives: V gene, J gene, D gene, clone size, CDR3 protein, CDR3 DNA. D genes are given only for firm matches. Size is omitted from some rows. Given values are once, few, many or a class for expanded clones.

>TRBV2|TRBJ2-1|-|few
CASNRVSNEQFF
TGTGCCAGCAACAGGGTTAGTAATGAGCAGTTCTTC
>TRBV5-6|TRBJ2-7|-|-
CASSFGLRDSYEQYF
TGTGCCAGCAGCTTTGGACTCAGGGACTCCTACGAGCAGTACTTC
>TRBV4-1|TRBJ1-2|TRBD1|few
CASSHARGRGFDGYTF
TGCGCCAGCAGCCACGCTAGGGGCAGGGGGTTTGATGGCTACACCTTC
>TRBV7-2|TRBJ2-5|TRBD1|-
CASSLATGTQETQYF
TGTGCCAGCAGCTTGGCGACAGGGACCCAAGAGACCCAGTACTTC
>TRBV3-1|TRBJ1-2|-|many
CASSFRQNYGYTF
TGTGCCAGCAGCTTCCGACAGAACTATGGCTACACCTTC
>TRBV4-2|TRBJ2-5|TRBD1|-
CASSPEGAGGETQYF
TGTGCCAGCAGCCCAGAAGGAGCAGGGGGAGAGACCCAGTACTTC
>TRBV6-2/TRBV6-3|TRBJ2-7|TRBD1|few
CASSGFSGTVYEQYF
TGTGCCAGCAGTGGCTTCTCCGGGACAGTATACGAGCAGTACTTC
>TRBV7-9|TRBJ1-2|-|many
CASSLAMGADYGYTF
TGTGCCAGCAGCTTAGCGATGGGGGCGGACTATGGCTACACCTTC
>TRBV28|TRBJ1-6|-|-
CASRGHGLFNSPLHF
TGTGCCAGCAGAGGGCACGGACTCTTCAATTCACCCCTCCACTTT
>TRBV29-1|TRBJ2-1|-|few
CSVDRGHEQFF
TGCAGCGTTGACAGGGGACATGAGCAGTTCTTC
>TRBV6-2/TRBV6-3|TRBJ1-1|-|few
CASSYTASTEAFF
TGTGCCAGCAGTTACACGGCTTCCACTGAAGCTTTCTTT
>TRBV28|TRBJ2-5|-|-
CASSLSEGQETQYF
TGTGCCAGCAGTTTATCGGAGGGCCAGGAGACCCAGTACTTC
>TRBV5-1|TRBJ1-2|-|-
CASSFAPRTDYGYTF
TGCGCCAGCAGCTTTGCACCACGGACCGACTATGGCTACACCTTC
>TRBV5-8|TRBJ2-2|-|-
CASSEGKNTGELFF
TGTGCCAGCAGCGAGGGAAAGAACACCGGGGAGCTGTTTTTT
>TRBV7-2|TRBJ2-5|-|-
CASSLDGSRETQYF
TGTGCCAGCAGCTTAGACGGTAGCAGGGAGACCCAGTACTTC
>TRBV4-3|TRBJ1-6|-|few
CASSQDLRTFKASPLHF
TGCGCCAGCAGCCAAGATCTCAGGACATTTAAGGCTTCACCCCTCCACTTT
>TRBV7-2|TRBJ2-1|TRBD2|-
CASSWIERGGGEQFF
TGTGCCAGCAGCTGGATCGAGCGGGGGGGAGGTGAGCAGTTCTTC
>TRBV29-1|TRBJ1-1|TRBD1|-
CSVESRQGYTEAFF
TGCAGCGTTGAGAGTAGACAGGGCTACACTGAAGCTTTCTTT
>TRBV3-1|TRBJ1-5|-|-
CASSPMGGAQPQHF
TGTGCCAGCAGCCCCATGGGGGGGGCTCAGCCCCAGCATTTT
>TRBV5-6|TRBJ2-7|-|-
CASSADNPYEQYF
TGTGCCAGCAGCGCTGACAATCCCTACGAGCAGTACTTC
>TRBV29-1|TRBJ1-6|-|-
CSVGYGENSPLHF
TGCAGCGTTGGATACGGAGAAAATTCACCCCTCCACTTT
>TRBV18|TRBJ1-1|-|-
CASSITENTEAFF
TGTGCCAGCTCAATAACAGAGAACACTGAAGCTTTCTTT
>TRBV20-1|TRBJ2-7|TRBD2|few
CSARASGRRYEQYF
TGCAGTGCTAGGGCTAGCGGGAGGAGGTACGAGCAGTACTTC
>TRBV12-3/TRBV12-4|TRBJ1-4|-|-
CASSLGAGLTNEKLFF
TGTGCCAGCAGTCTGGGAGCTGGGTTAACTAATGAAAAACTGTTTTTT
>TRBV7-2|TRBJ1-6|-|-
CASSLTWNSPLHF
TGTGCCAGCAGCTTGACATGGAATTCACCCCTCCACTTT
>TRBV20-1|TRBJ2-3|-|-
CSCWAGHYTDTQYF
TGCAGTTGCTGGGCGGGGCACTACACAGATACGCAGTATTTT
>TRBV6-6|TRBJ2-7|-|-
CASSWVGGSSYEQYF
TGTGCCAGCAGTTGGGTTGGGGGGAGCTCCTACGAGCAGTACTTC
>TRBV29-1|TRBJ2-2|-|few
CSVGRRAGGELFF
TGCAGCGTTGGCCGGCGGGCTGGCGGGGAGCTGTTTTTT
>TRBV4-2|TRBJ2-3|-|-
CASSQTRVSTDTQYF
TGTGCCAGCAGCCAAACCAGGGTTAGCACAGATACGCAGTATTTT
>TRBV10-3|TRBJ2-5|-|few
CAISDDSQETQYF
TGTGCCATCAGTGATGACAGCCAAGAGACCCAGTACTTC
>TRBV10-3|TRBJ2-3|-|many
CAISEGPYPDTQYF
TGTGCCATCAGTGAGGGGCCCTACCCAGATACGCAGTATTTT
>TRBV12-3/TRBV12-4|TRBJ1-5|-|many
CASSLSQERNQPQHF
TGTGCCAGCAGTTTGAGCCAGGAGAGAAATCAGCCCCAGCATTTT
>TRBV4-1|TRBJ1-2|-|-
CASSLHPNYGYTF
TGCGCCAGCAGCCTTCATCCTAACTATGGCTACACCTTC
>TRBV20-1|TRBJ2-3|TRBD2|once
CSARSEREFSDTQYF
TGCAGTGCTAGATCGGAGCGGGAGTTCTCAGATACGCAGTATTTT
>TRBV27|TRBJ1-5|-|few
CASSLSRAGNQPQHF
TGTGCCAGCAGTTTGAGTAGGGCAGGCAATCAGCCCCAGCATTTT
>TRBV21-1|TRBJ2-5|-|-
CASSKSRSRTGSAVNQETQYF
TGTGCCAGCAGCAAAAGTAGGTCGAGGACAGGGAGTGCTGTAAACCAAGAGACCCAGTACTTC
>TRBV13|TRBJ2-7|-|few
CASTLGRYYEQYF
TGTGCCAGCACCCTGGGGCGGTACTACGAGCAGTACTTC